The 10 T cell receptor beta chains presented below share a single source sample, sequenced in a study of T cells in Graves' hyperthyroidism and ophthalmopathy. Template material for amplifying TCR beta CDR3 regions consisted of RNA transcripts. HTBI primers were used for first-round RT-PCR of the TCR CDR3. TCRdb reprocessed the multiplex PCR reads via MiXCR and lists one record per CDR3 protein. This table holds over 650,000 distinct CDR3 sequences, about 45% found once. The sample was peripheral blood or thyroid tissue (not recorded which). Receptors were obtained from an adult man with Graves' disease, either hyperthyroidism or ophthalmopathy (not recorded which).

The rearrangement uses TRBV9 and TRBJ1-2; maybe TRBD1 (6 bases). This CDR3 has 14 amino acids. V lost 3 bases and J lost 3, with 12 bases in between. Germline V gives CDR1 SGDLS, CDR2 YYNGEE. CDR3 loop: CASSEEGVYYGYTF. In DNA form, the CDR3 reads TGTGCCAGCAGCGAGGAGGGGGTTTACTATGGCTACACCTTC.

The chain couples TRBV2 to TRBJ1-4; TRBD1 matches at 7 bases. Trimming took 7 bases from V and 6 from J; bases not matched to a gene: 11. This CDR3 has 15 amino acids. Germline CDR1 is SNHLY and CDR2 is FYNNEI. The chain's CDR3 is CASTNLQGIDEKLFF. The CDR3 DNA reads as TGTGCCAGCACGAACCTACAGGGGATAGATGAAAAACTGTTTTTT.

This clonotype was counted only a few times. V is TRBV6-1 and J is TRBJ2-7; possible D gene TRBD2, 6 bases. The CDR3 consists of 16 residues. V lost 5 bases and J 2 bases, leaving 19 bases between the germline ends. In germline, CDR1 is MNHNS, CDR2 SASEGT. CDR3 nucleotide sequence: TGTGCCAGCAGTTACGGGGCGGGAAGGACCCCCTACGAGCAGTACTTC. Residues: CASSYGAGRTPYEQYF.

The chain uses TRBV19 and TRBJ2-7; the D is unclear. The CDR3 runs 13 residues. Germline CDR1 reads LNHDA; CDR2 reads SQIVND (reference sequence). Trimming removed 11 bases at V and 0 bases at J, with 14 bases between. The CDR3 coding sequence is TGTGCCTGGAGTGTAACAGACTCCTACGAGCAGTACTTC. Residues: CAWSVTDSYEQYF.

As regards this clonotype: A much larger clone differs from this one at a single base, so this may be a read error. J is TRBJ2-7 and V is TRBV11-2; D ambiguous. This CDR3 has 11 residues. CDR1 and CDR2 (germline): SGHAT, FQNNGV. The CDR3 coding sequence is TGTGCCAGCAGCTTAATCAACGAGCTGTACTTC. This codes for CASSLINELYF.

In its sample, this clonotype was seen a few times. J is TRBJ1-1 and V is TRBV29-1; 9 positions match TRBD1. Germline V gives CDR1 SQVTM, CDR2 ANQGSEA. The length of the CDR3 is 13 residues. V shed 6 bases, J shed 3 bases, and the junction held 5 bases outside the gene matches. CDR3 region: CSVGTGLYTEAFF. CDR3 nucleotide sequence: TGCAGCGTCGGGACAGGGCTCTACACTGAAGCTTTCTTT.

Remarks on this clonotype: One junction end disagrees with the germline gene, perhaps due to a read error. This rearrangement joins TRBV27 to TRBJ1-6; 10 bases fit TRBD1. Germline values: CDR1 MNHEY, CDR2 SMNVEV (reference sequence). The length of the CDR3 is 14 residues. The CDR3 DNA sequence: TGTGCCAGCAAACCGGGACAGGGGAATTCACCCCACCACTTT. Translated: CASKPGQGNSPHHF.

This clonotype was recorded many times. For the CDR3, the DNA is TGTGCCAGCAGCTTAGCTGGGGCGGGCTATGGCTACACCTTC. Protein sequence: CASSLAGAGYGYTF. The genes are TRBV7-9 and TRBJ1-2; D is perhaps TRBD1 (5 bases). This CDR3 has 14 residues. Trimming cost V 0 bases and J 4 bases, with 9 bases left between them. Germline V gene data show CDR1 as SEHNR and CDR2 as FQNEAQ (reference sequence). The full variable domain, rest sourced from reference TRBV7-9 and TRBJ1-2, is DTGVSQNPRHKITKRGQNVTFRCDPISEHNRLYWYRQTLGQGPEFLTYFQNEAQLEKSRLLSDRFSAERPKGSFSTLEIQRTEQGDSAMYLCASSLAGAGYGYTFGSGTRLTVV.

This clonotype was seen many times. The gene calls are TRBV10-3 and TRBJ2-5; TRBD2 matches at 7 bases. The CDR3 extends over 13 amino acids. Germline V gene data show CDR1 as ENHRY and CDR2 as SYGVKD. V was clipped by 3 bases and J by 3 bases; unmatched bases: 1. The CDR3 here is CAISDRGEETQYF. The CDR3 DNA follows: TGTGCCATCAGTGACCGGGGGGAAGAGACCCAGTACTTC.

This clonotype was observed many times. The rearrangement links TRBV5-1 to TRBJ1-5; D is unresolved. The germline V gene encodes CDR1 SGHRS and CDR2 YFSETQ. The CDR3 is 13 amino acids. The germline V and J ends were trimmed by 0 bases and 6 bases, with 7 bases remaining between them. CDR3 bases: TGCGCCAGCAGCTTGGCCGATGGTCAGCCCCAGCATTTT. Protein product: CASSLADGQPQHF.